The 25 T cell receptor beta chains listed next were all sequenced from one sample in a study of blood T cells in healthy people across ages. With a J-beta primer mix and a sample-barcoded 5' primer, a second PCR ran roughly 6 to 12 cycles. A single record per CDR3 protein comes from TCRdb applying MiXCR to the 5' RACE reads. The sample holds about 1.4 million distinct CDR3 sequences, 59% seen once. The sequencing sample was made of blood. Receptor source: a young man in good health.

This clonotype was seen just once. The chain employs TRBV15 and TRBJ1-4; D uncertain. This CDR3 contains 15 residues. Germline V gene sequence: CDR1 LNHNV, CDR2 YYDKDF (reference sequence). The ends were cut back, 0 bases at V and 3 bases at J, with 8 bases in the middle. The CDR3 nucleotides read TGTGCCACCAGCAGAGAGCAGAAGGCTAATGAAAAACTGTTTTTT. Translating gives CATSREQKANEKLFF.

The rearrangement uses TRBV7-6 and TRBJ2-3, with 13 bases fitting TRBD2. Germline V gene sequence: CDR1 SGHVS, CDR2 FNYEAQ. The CDR3 totals 15 residues. Trimming cost V 6 bases and J 5 bases; bases outside gene matches: 5. The CDR3 sequence: CASRLAGGPVDTQYF. The CDR3 DNA is TGTGCCAGCAGACTAGCGGGAGGGCCGGTAGATACGCAGTATTTT.

V and J are TRBV6-5 and TRBJ2-1; TRBD2 matches 10 bases. This CDR3 spans 17 amino acids. The germline gives CDR1 MNHEY, CDR2 SVGAGI. The ends lost 2 bases at V and 8 bases at J; junction bases unmatched: 12. This CDR3 is CASSYTPGLARRYEQFF. The CDR3 bases are TGTGCCAGCAGTTACACACCGGGACTAGCGAGGCGGTATGAGCAGTTCTTC.

This sequence joins TRBV20-1 and TRBJ1-3, with a possible D match to TRBD1 (5 bases). Per germline, CDR1 DFQATT and CDR2 SNEGSKA (reference sequence). With 6 bases removed from V and 6 bases from J, the gap between germline ends came to 12 bases. CDR3 size: 12 residues. The CDR3 region has the DNA TGCAGTGCAGGACACGAGGCAAACACCATATATTTT. It is translated as CSAGHEANTIYF.

On this clonotype: A read error may account for a junction end that differs from germline. J is TRBJ2-7 and V is TRBV7-2; maybe TRBD1 (7 bases). Germline-derived CDR1 and CDR2 are SGHTA and FQGNSA. The CDR3 extends over 15 amino acids. CDR3 sequence: CASNLSRGANYEQYF. CDR3 DNA: TGTGCCAGCAACTTAAGCAGGGGGGCAAACTACGAGCAGTACTTC.

Of note for this clonotype: Germline and junction disagree at one end, which may indicate a read error. V usage is TRBV12-3 or TRBV12-4 and J usage is TRBJ2-5; the D is unclear. The CDR3 sequence is 13 residues long. Here the CDR3 reads CAGSLGDQETQYF. In nucleotides, the CDR3 is TGTGCCGGCAGTTTAGGTGACCAAGAGACCCAGTACTTC.

Comments on this clonotype: One end of the junction varies from germline; a read error may be responsible. The chain has TRBV27 and TRBJ2-5; D could derive from TRBD1 or TRBD2 (5 bases each). The J call may not be correct, given that the DNA end is closer to TRBJ2-7. The CDR3 spans 13 residues. CDR1 MNHEY and CDR2 SMNVEV come from the germline V gene (reference sequence). CDR3 in amino acids: CAGSTGANYEQYF. CDR3 nucleotides: TGTGCCGGCAGTACCGGGGCCAACTACGAGCAGTACTTC.

The rearrangement links TRBV6-6 to TRBJ2-1, with 10 bases that match TRBD1. This CDR3 has 17 residues. V shed 6 bases and J 8 bases; nucleotides not matched to a gene: 16. Looked up from germline, CDR1 is MNHNY and CDR2 is SVGAGI (reference sequence). This chain's CDR3 is CASSLTKPGTGADEQFF. CDR3 DNA sequence: TGTGCCAGCAGCCTCACAAAACCCGGGACAGGGGCGGATGAGCAGTTCTTC.

The J gene is TRBJ1-5, the V gene TRBV4-1; 11 bases map to TRBD1. The V gene end was trimmed by 2 bases and the J gene end by 6 bases; junction bases not matched to a gene: 3. This CDR3 contains 15 residues. Germline CDR1 reads MGHRA; CDR2 reads YSYEKL. This CDR3 reads CASSQPGQGVQPQHF. The CDR3 nucleotides are TGCGCCAGCAGCCAACCGGGACAGGGGGTTCAGCCCCAGCATTTT.

The V gene is TRBV20-1, the J gene TRBJ2-1; D ambiguous. Trimming took off 6 bases at V and 5 bases at J, with 14 bases between the two ends. This CDR3 spans 13 amino acids. Germline CDR1 DFQATT, CDR2 SNEGSKA (reference sequence). The DNA of the CDR3 is TGCAGTGCACCCCTGCTCGGCGACAATGAGCAGTTCTTC. Its translation is CSAPLLGDNEQFF.

The rearrangement joins TRBV7-9 to TRBJ2-3; a weak D match, TRBD2 (6 bases). The CDR3 runs 14 residues. The germline V gene encodes CDR1 SEHNR and CDR2 FQNEAQ (reference sequence). Trimming removed 8 bases at V and 2 bases at J, with 14 bases between. The CDR3 spells CASLSGTFTDTQYF. CDR3 DNA sequence: TGTGCCAGCCTCTCCGGGACTTTCACAGATACGCAGTATTTT.

The chain uses TRBV27 and TRBJ2-2; tentative D call: TRBD1 (6 bases). Trimming took 3 bases from V and 1 from J, leaving 9 bases between them. From germline, CDR1 is MNHEY and CDR2 SMNVEV (reference sequence). The CDR3 runs 15 residues. CDR3 nucleotides: TGTGCCAGCAGTTTCCAGGGACAGAACACCGGGGAGCTGTTTTTT. It translates to CASSFQGQNTGELFF.

The chain joins TRBV25-1 to TRBJ2-2; 11 nucleotides match TRBD2. V trimming: 3 bases; J trimming: 4 bases; junction bases outside the gene matches: 7. CDR1 and CDR2 (germline): MGHDK, SYGVNS. CDR3 size: 17 residues. This CDR3 reads CASSESSGGYRTGELFF. The CDR3 DNA reads as TGTGCCAGCAGTGAGTCTAGCGGGGGGTATCGCACCGGGGAGCTGTTTTTT.

V is TRBV29-1 and J is TRBJ2-7; no clear D gene. Germline CDR1 SQVTM, CDR2 ANQGSEA. V gave up 6 bases and J gave up 4 bases, with 16 bases separating them. The CDR3 runs to 13 residues. For the CDR3, the DNA is TGCAGCGTCGACATCGAAGGTGGTTACGAGCAGTACTTC. It encodes CSVDIEGGYEQYF.

The chain uses TRBV20-1 and TRBJ1-2; 8 bases line up with TRBD1. This CDR3 is built from 13 residues. Trimming cost V 0 bases and J 8 bases; bases outside gene matches: 5. Looked up from germline, CDR1 is DFQATT and CDR2 is SNEGSKA (reference sequence). The DNA of the CDR3 is TGCAGTGCTAGAGATAGGACAGGGCGCGGCTACACCTTC. This sequence encodes CSARDRTGRGYTF.

This clonotype has only a few counts. This sequence joins TRBV20-1 and TRBJ2-1; the match to TRBD2 covers 10 bases. Germline V gives CDR1 DFQATT, CDR2 SNEGSKA (reference sequence). V lost 3 bases to trimming and J lost 7 bases; unmatched junction nucleotides: 6. This CDR3 comprises 14 residues. The CDR3 coding sequence is TGCAGTGCTAGTGGGCAGCGGGAGGGGAATGAGCAGTTCTTC. Amino acids: CSASGQREGNEQFF.

The V gene is TRBV4-2, the J gene TRBJ1-5; tentatively, D is TRBD1 (5 bases). The CDR3 totals 14 residues. V lost 4 bases and J lost 8, with 15 bases in between. The germline V gene encodes CDR1 LGHNA and CDR2 YNFKEQ. CDR3 nucleotide sequence: TGTGCCAGCAGCCCGTTAAGGGGCATGGAGCCCCAGCATTTT. This codes for CASSPLRGMEPQHF.

V gene TRBV7-9 combines with J gene TRBJ1-1; TRBD1 aligns across 7 bases. Germline assignment: CDR1 SEHNR and CDR2 FQNEAQ (reference sequence). With 7 bases clipped from V and 0 bases from J, the junction kept 14 bases outside the gene matches. The CDR3 has 17 amino acids. The CDR3 DNA is TGTGCCAGCATCCGAGACAGGGTCCCTTCCTTGAACACTGAAGCTTTCTTT. It specifies CASIRDRVPSLNTEAFF.

The rearrangement uses TRBV29-1 and TRBJ2-7; 7 bases align to TRBD1. This CDR3 region has 12 residues. The trim removed 7 bases at V and 7 bases at J, leaving 10 bases unmatched. Germline V gene data show CDR1 as SQVTM and CDR2 as ANQGSEA. The CDR3 is CSAYIDREEQYF. CDR3 sequence (DNA): TGCAGCGCCTATATCGACAGGGAGGAGCAGTACTTC.

This chain connects TRBV2 to TRBJ2-4; D gene unclear. Trimming pared 1 base from V and 13 bases from J, leaving 11 bases between. Germline V gives CDR1 SNHLY, CDR2 FYNNEI. The CDR3 has 12 residues. For the CDR3, the DNA is TGTGCCAGCAGTGAAGGGGCGACTGTGCAGTACTTC. Amino acid sequence: CASSEGATVQYF.

This rearrangement joins TRBV6-5 to TRBJ2-2, with D hard to call. With 2 bases removed from V and 9 bases from J, the gap between germline ends came to 10 bases. CDR1 and CDR2 from the germline V gene are MNHEY and SVGAGI. CDR3 length: 13 residues. In DNA form, the CDR3 reads TGTGCCAGCAGTTACGGAACCTCCCGGGAGCTGTTTTTT. This gives the protein CASSYGTSRELFF.

The chain has TRBV6-2 or TRBV6-3 and TRBJ1-2; tentative D call: TRBD1 (6 bases). Germline CDR1 is MNHEY and CDR2 is SVGEGT. There are 14 residues in the CDR3. Deletions cut 8 bases from V and 7 bases from J, with 20 bases between. Here the CDR3 reads CASLPGGENTGYTF. In nucleotides, the CDR3 is TGTGCCAGCTTACCGGGGGGCGAGAACACTGGCTACACCTTC.

The chain combines TRBV7-6 with TRBJ2-1; D is possibly TRBD1 or TRBD2 (5 bases each). CDR3 length: 15 amino acids. CDR1 and CDR2 from the germline V gene are SGHVS and FNYEAQ. V dropped 1 base and J dropped 5 bases, with 12 bases sitting between them. The CDR3 loop reads CASSLGDLINNEQFF. The DNA for the CDR3 is TGTGCCAGCAGCTTAGGGGACCTAATCAACAATGAGCAGTTCTTC.

The chain links TRBV20-1 to TRBJ2-1, with 13 nucleotides matching TRBD2. Germline-derived CDR1 and CDR2 are DFQATT and SNEGSKA (reference sequence). V dropped 6 bases and J dropped 3; count of bases not matched to a gene: 14. This CDR3 has 18 residues. CDR3: CSARTSGGAPGRYNEQFF. DNA for the CDR3: TGCAGTGCCAGGACTAGCGGGGGAGCGCCCGGCCGCTACAATGAGCAGTTCTTC.

In this sample, this clonotype turned up a few times. The chain uses TRBV10-3 and TRBJ2-1, with D possibly TRBD2 on 6 matching bases. The germline V and J ends were trimmed by 6 bases and 8 bases, with 17 bases remaining between them. The CDR3 runs to 14 residues. Per germline, CDR1 ENHRY and CDR2 SYGVKD. The CDR3 region is CAIRNGGTGDEQFF. DNA of the CDR3: TGTGCCATCAGAAATGGCGGGACGGGTGATGAGCAGTTCTTC.